These 9 T cell receptor beta chains share one sample of origin, sequenced in a study of T-cell reconstitution after alpha-beta-depleted transplantation in children. Unique molecular identifiers were used in preparing the TCRbeta library. TCRdb redid the calling of the PCR reads with MiXCR, one entry per CDR3 protein. The sample carries 500,000 to 750,000 distinct CDR3 sequences, about an eighth recorded once. Source: PBMCs, mostly from graft donor cells, taken 360 days after TCRalphabeta/CD19-depleted stem cell transplant. The receptors derive from a male patient younger than 18 who had a stem cell transplant for acute myeloid leukemia, so the T cells may come from the graft donor.

This clonotype was observed many times. The J gene is TRBJ2-1, the V gene TRBV7-2; TRBD2 aligns across 7 bases. The CDR3 has 18 amino acids. The germline CDR1 and CDR2 sequences are SGHTA and FQGNSA. After removal of 1 base from V and 0 bases from J, the junction contained 9 bases not matched to a gene. CDR3 sequence (DNA): TGTGCCAGCAGCTTAGGCTTGTTCGGGGGGAGCTCCTACAATGAGCAGTTCTTC. It is translated as CASSLGLFGGSSYNEQFF.

This clonotype was seen ten or more times. The rearrangement links TRBV7-2 to TRBJ2-6; TRBD1 aligns across 7 bases. The CDR3 length is 18 residues. The germline V gene encodes CDR1 SGHTA and CDR2 FQGNSA. Trimming cost V 3 bases and J 0 bases; bases outside gene matches: 8. This CDR3 reads CASSFRQGTYSGANVLTF. CDR3 in DNA: TGTGCCAGCAGCTTCCGACAGGGCACCTACTCTGGGGCCAACGTCCTGACTTTC.

This clonotype was seen more than once but under ten times. The chain is built from TRBV7-2 and TRBJ2-3; a weak D match, TRBD2 (7 bases). CDR1 and CDR2 (germline): SGHTA, FQGNSA. The V end was cut by 5 bases, the J end by 3 bases, with 18 bases between. CDR3 length: 16 amino acids. This CDR3 is CASSIPRGGPTDTQYF. CDR3 in DNA: TGTGCCAGCAGCATCCCCCGCGGGGGCCCAACAGATACGCAGTATTTT.

The CDR3 coding sequence is TGTGCCAGCAGTTATGCCCGCATCGGGGAGCTGTTTTTT. Encoded protein: CASSYARIGELFF. The rearrangement uses TRBV12-3 or TRBV12-4 and TRBJ2-2, with unresolved D. The germline V and J ends were trimmed by 4 bases and 7 bases, with 10 bases remaining between them. There are 13 residues in the CDR3.

This clonotype turned up a few times. The chain links TRBV18 to TRBJ1-5, with D possibly being TRBD1 (5 bases). This CDR3 is built from 15 residues. Germline V gives CDR1 KGHSH, CDR2 LQKENI. Trimming took 1 base from V and 5 from J, leaving 12 bases between them. For the CDR3, the DNA is TGTGCCAGCTCACCACTTCCAGGGACGGATCAGCCCCAGCATTTT. Translating it yields CASSPLPGTDQPQHF.

At least ten counts were recorded for this clonotype. The chain recombines TRBV10-3 with TRBJ2-5, with a weak D call TRBD2 (5 bases). The V gene lost 1 base and the J gene lost 7 bases, with 7 bases spanning the gap. This CDR3 is 12 amino acids long. CDR1 is ENHRY and CDR2 is SYGVKD in the germline V gene. CDR3 DNA sequence: TGTGCCATCAGTGAGTTGGCGGGGACCCAGTACTTC. As protein: CAISELAGTQYF.

The chain couples TRBV28 to TRBJ1-1; D is uncertain. V lost 4 bases to trimming and J lost 5 bases, with 23 bases between them. This CDR3 is built from 17 residues. CDR1 is MDHEN and CDR2 is SYDVKM in the germline V gene. CDR3 in amino acids: CASSSSTRISPATEAFF. For the CDR3, the DNA is TGTGCCAGCAGTTCGTCTACTCGTATTTCTCCGGCTACTGAAGCTTTCTTT.

The chain links TRBV3-1 to TRBJ2-7; D possibly corresponds to TRBD1 (6 bases). V lost 9 bases and J lost 2, with 23 bases in between. The germline gives CDR1 LGHDT, CDR2 YNNKEL (reference sequence). The length of the CDR3 is 16 residues. For the CDR3, the DNA is TGTGCCAGGCCTCAGGGGAGCCCCCTCCCTACCTACGAGCAGTACTTC. This translates into CARPQGSPLPTYEQYF.

This clonotype was detected once. The junction shows a germline mismatch at one end, possibly a read error. The chain combines TRBV7-2 with TRBJ2-1; 9 nucleotides line up with TRBD2. This CDR3 is built from 15 residues. Germline V gives CDR1 SGHTA, CDR2 FQGNSA. The CDR3 loop is CASTLSGRPYNEEFF. DNA for the CDR3: TGTGCCAGCACCCTAAGCGGGAGGCCATACAATGAGGAGTTCTTC. Full variable domain (outside the CDR3, taken from reference TRBV7-2 and TRBJ2-1): GAGVSQSPSNKVTEKGKDVELRCDPISGHTALYWYRQSLGQGLEFLIYFQGNSAPDKSGLPSDRFSAERTGGSVSTLTIQRTQQEDSAVYLCASTLSGRPYNEEFFGPGTRLTVL.